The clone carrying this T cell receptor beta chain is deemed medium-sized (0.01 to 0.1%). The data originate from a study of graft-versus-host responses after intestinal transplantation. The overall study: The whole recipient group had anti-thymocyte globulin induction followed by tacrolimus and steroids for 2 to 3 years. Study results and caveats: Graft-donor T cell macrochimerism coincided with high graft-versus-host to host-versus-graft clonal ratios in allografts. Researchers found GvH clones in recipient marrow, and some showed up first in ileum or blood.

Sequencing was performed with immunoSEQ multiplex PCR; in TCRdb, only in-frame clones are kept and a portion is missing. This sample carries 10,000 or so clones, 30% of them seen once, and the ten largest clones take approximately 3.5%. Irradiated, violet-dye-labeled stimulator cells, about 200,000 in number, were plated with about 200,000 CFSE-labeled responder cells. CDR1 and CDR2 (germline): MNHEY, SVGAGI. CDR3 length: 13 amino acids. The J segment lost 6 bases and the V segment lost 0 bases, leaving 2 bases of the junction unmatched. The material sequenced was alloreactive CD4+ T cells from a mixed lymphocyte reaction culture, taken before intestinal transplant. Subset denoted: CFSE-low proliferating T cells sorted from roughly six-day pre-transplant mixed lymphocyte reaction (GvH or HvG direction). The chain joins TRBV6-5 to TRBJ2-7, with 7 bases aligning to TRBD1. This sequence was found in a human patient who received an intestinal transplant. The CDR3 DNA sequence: TGTGCCAGCAGTTACTCGACAGGGAGCGAGCAGTACTTC. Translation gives CASSYSTGSEQYF.